The T cell receptor (beta chain) described here comes from a study of CD8 T cells in Susac syndrome. General observations from the study: An acknowledgment was made by the study that its TCR sequencing and HLA analysis involved relatively few individuals.

This clonotype was observed a handful of times. Its antigen is still unknown. The V end lost 6 bases, the J end lost 2 bases, and 11 bases lay between the germline ends. CDR1 is LNHDA, CDR2 SQIVND, per germline (reference sequence). The CDR3 totals 14 residues. TCR beta sequences were obtained from blood CD8+ and CD4+ T cells. Negative isolation yielded CD4+ and CD8+ T cells, and FACS enriched TEMRA cells. Reverse transcription of roughly 0.45 to 1 ug RNA used random hexamers. The amplification used immunoSEQ multiplex PCR on TCR beta CDR3; it spanned 54 Vbeta and 13 Jbeta. TCRdb re-called the immunoSEQ multiplex PCR reads with MiXCR, one entry per CDR3 protein. The sample lists about 150,000 distinct CDR3 sequences, around 95% occurring once.

This TCR was sampled from a human donor with multiple sclerosis. This chain joins TRBV19 and TRBJ2-1; D might be TRBD1 or TRBD2, each matching 6 bases. The sequencing input was CD8+ T cells from PBMCs. The CDR3 DNA is TGTGCCAGTAGCTTAGGGGGGCCCTACAATGAGCAGTTCTTC. Protein product: CASSLGGPYNEQFF. The whole variable domain, filled in from reference TRBV19 and TRBJ2-1, reads DGGITQSPKYLFRKEGQNVTLSCEQNLNHDAMYWYRQDPGQGLRLIYYSQIVNDFQKGDIAEGYSVSREKKESFPLTVTSAQKNPTAFYLCASSLGGPYNEQFFGPGTRLTVL.